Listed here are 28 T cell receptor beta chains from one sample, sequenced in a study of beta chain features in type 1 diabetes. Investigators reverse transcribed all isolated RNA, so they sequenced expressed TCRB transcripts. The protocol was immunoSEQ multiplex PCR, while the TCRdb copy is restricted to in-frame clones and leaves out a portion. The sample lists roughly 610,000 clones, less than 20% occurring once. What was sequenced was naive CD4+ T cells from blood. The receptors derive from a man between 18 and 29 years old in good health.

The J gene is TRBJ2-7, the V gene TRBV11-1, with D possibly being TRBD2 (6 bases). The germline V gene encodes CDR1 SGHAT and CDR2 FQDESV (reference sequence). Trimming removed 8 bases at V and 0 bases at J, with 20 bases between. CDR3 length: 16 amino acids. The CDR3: CASALGTGTPSYEQYF. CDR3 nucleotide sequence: TGTGCCAGCGCATTGGGAACCGGGACTCCCTCCTACGAGCAGTACTTC.

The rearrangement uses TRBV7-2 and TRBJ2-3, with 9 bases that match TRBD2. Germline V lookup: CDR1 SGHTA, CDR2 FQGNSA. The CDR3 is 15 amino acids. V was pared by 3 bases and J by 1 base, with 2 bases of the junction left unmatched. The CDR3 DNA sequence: TGTGCCAGCAGCTTGCAGCGGGGGGGCACAGATACGCAGTATTTT. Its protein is CASSLQRGGTDTQYF.

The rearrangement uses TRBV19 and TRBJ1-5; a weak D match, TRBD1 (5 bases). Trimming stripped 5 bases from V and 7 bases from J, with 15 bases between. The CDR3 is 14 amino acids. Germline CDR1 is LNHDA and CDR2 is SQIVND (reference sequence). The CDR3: CASSQAGRGQPQHF. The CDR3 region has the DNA TGTGCCAGTAGTCAGGCAGGGCGAGGGCAGCCCCAGCATTTT.

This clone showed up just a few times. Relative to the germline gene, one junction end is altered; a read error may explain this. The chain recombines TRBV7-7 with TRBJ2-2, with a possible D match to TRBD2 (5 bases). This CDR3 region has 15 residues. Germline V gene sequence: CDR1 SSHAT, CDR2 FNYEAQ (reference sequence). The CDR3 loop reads CASSLNSGGTGELFF. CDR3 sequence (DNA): TGTGCTAGCAGCTTAAACTCTGGAGGTACCGGGGAGCTGTTTTTT.

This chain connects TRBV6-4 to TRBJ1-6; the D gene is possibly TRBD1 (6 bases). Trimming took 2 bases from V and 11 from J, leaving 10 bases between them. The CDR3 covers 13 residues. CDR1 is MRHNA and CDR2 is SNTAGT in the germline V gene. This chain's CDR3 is CASSDRRGTPLHF. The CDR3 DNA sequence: TGTGCCAGCAGTGACCGCAGGGGTACACCCCTCCACTTT.

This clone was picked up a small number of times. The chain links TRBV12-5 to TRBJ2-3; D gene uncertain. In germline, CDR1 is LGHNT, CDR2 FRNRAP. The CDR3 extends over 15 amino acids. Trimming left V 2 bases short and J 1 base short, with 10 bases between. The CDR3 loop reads CASGLLGARTDTQYF. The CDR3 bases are TGTGCTAGTGGTTTGTTAGGCGCCCGCACAGATACGCAGTATTTT.

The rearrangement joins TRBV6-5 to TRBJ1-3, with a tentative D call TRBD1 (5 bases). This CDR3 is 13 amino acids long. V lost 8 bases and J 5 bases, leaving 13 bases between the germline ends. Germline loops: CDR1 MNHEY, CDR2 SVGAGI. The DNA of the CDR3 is TGTGCCAGCCGGAGGGAGGGGAGAAACACCATATATTTT. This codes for CASRREGRNTIYF.

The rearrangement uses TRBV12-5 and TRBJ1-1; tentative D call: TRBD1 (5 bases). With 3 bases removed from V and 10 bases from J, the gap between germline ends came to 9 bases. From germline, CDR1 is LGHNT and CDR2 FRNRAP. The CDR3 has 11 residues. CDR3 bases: TGTGCTAGTGGTTTTTTGGGGCGAGCTTTCTTT. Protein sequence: CASGFLGRAFF.

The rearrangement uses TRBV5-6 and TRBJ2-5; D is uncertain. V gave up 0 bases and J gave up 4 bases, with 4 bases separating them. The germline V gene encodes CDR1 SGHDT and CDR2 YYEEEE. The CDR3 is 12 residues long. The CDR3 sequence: CASSLGRETQYF. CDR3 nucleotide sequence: TGTGCCAGCAGCTTGGGCCGAGAGACCCAGTACTTC.

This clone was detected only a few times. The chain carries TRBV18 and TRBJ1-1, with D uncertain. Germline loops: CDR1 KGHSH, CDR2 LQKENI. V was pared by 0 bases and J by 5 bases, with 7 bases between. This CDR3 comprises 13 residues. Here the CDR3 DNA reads TGTGCCAGCTCACCACCGGGTATTACTGAAGCTTTCTTT. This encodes CASSPPGITEAFF.

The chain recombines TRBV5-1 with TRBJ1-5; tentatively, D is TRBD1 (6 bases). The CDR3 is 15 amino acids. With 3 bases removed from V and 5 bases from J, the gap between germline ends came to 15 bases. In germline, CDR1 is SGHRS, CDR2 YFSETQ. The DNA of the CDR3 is TGCGCCAGCAGCTCCGCCCCAGGGGTGGATCAGCCCCAGCATTTT. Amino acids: CASSSAPGVDQPQHF. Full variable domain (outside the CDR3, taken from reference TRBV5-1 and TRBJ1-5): KAGVTQTPRYLIKTRGQQVTLSCSPISGHRSVSWYQQTPGQGLQFLFEYFSETQRNKGNFPGRFSGRQFSNSRSEMNVSTLELGDSALYLCASSSAPGVDQPQHFGDGTRLSIL.

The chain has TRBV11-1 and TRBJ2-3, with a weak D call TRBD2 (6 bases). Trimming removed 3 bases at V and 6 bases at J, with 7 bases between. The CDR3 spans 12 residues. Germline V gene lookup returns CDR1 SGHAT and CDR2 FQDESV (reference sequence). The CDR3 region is CASSFAGDTQYF. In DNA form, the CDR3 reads TGTGCCAGCAGCTTCGCGGGGGATACGCAGTATTTT.

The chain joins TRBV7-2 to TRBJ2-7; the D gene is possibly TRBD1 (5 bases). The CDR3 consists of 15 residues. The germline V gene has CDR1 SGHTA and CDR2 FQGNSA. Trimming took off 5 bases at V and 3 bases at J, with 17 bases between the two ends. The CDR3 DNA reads TGTGCCAGCAGCCCCGCCGGAACAGGCGGCTACGAGCAGTACTTC. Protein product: CASSPAGTGGYEQYF.

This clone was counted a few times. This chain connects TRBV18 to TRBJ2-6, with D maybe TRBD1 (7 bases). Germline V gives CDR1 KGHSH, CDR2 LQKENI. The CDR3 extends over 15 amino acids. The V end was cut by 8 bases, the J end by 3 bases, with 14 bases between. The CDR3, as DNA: TGTGCCAGCCATGGAGGGGGCGTTGGGGCCAACGTCCTGACTTTC. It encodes CASHGGGVGANVLTF.

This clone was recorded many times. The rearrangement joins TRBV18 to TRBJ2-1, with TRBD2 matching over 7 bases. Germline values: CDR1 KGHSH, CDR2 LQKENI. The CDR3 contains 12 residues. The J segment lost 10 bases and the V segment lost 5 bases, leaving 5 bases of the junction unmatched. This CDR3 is CASSSSAGEQFF. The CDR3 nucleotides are TGTGCCAGCTCATCGTCAGCGGGAGAGCAGTTCTTC.

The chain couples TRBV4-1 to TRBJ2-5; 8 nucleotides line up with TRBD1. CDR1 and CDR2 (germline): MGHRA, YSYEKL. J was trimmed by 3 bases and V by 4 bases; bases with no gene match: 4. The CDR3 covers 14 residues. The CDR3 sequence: CASSPRTGKETQYF. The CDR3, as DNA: TGCGCCAGCAGCCCAAGGACAGGGAAAGAGACCCAGTACTTC.

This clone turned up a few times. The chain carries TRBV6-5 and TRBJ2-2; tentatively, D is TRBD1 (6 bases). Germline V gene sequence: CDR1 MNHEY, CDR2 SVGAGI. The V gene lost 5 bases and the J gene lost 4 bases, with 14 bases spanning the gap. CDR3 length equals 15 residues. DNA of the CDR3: TGTGCCAGCAGTCTACAGGGTGGGCGCACCGGGGAGCTGTTTTTT. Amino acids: CASSLQGGRTGELFF.

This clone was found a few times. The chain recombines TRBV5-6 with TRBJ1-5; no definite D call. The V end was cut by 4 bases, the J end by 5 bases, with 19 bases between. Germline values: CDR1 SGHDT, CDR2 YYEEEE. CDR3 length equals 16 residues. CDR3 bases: TGTGCCAGCAGCCCCGGACTTCCCCAAGGCGATCAGCCCCAGCATTTT. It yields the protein CASSPGLPQGDQPQHF.

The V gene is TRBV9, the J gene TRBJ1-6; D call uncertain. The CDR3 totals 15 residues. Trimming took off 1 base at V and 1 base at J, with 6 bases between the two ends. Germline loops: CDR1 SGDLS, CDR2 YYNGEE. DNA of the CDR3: TGTGCCAGCAGCGTATTGGGTTCCTATAATTCACCCCTCCACTTT. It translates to CASSVLGSYNSPLHF.

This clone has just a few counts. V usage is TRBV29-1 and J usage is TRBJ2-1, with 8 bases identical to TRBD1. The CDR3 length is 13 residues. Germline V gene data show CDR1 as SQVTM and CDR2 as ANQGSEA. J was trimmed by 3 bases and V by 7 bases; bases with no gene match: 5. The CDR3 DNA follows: TGCAGCGCCCGGACAGGGTTCTACAATGAGCAGTTCTTC. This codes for CSARTGFYNEQFF.

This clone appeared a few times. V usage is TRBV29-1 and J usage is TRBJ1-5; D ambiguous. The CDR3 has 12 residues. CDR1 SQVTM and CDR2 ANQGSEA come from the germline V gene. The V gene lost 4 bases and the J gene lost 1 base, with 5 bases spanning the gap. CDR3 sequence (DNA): TGCAGCGTTGGGAAAAGCAATCAGCCCCAGCATTTT. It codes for CSVGKSNQPQHF.

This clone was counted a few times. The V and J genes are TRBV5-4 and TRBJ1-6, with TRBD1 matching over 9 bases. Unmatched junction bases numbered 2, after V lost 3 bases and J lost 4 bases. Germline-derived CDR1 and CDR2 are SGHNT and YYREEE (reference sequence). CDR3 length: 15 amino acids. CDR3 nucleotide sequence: TGTGCCAGCAGCTACGGACAGGGGTATAATTCACCCCTCCACTTT. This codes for CASSYGQGYNSPLHF.

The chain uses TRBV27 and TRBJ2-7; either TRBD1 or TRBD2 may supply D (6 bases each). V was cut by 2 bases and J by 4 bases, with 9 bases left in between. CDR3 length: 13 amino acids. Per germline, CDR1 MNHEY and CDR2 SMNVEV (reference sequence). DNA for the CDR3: TGTGCCAGCAGTTTAGGAGGGACATACGAGCAGTACTTC. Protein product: CASSLGGTYEQYF.

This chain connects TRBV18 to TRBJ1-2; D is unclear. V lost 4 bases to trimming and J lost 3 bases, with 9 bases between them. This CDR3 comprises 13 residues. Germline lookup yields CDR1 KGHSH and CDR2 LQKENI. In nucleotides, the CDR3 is TGTGCCAGCTCACTTGGGGAGGACTATGGCTACACCTTC. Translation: CASSLGEDYGYTF.

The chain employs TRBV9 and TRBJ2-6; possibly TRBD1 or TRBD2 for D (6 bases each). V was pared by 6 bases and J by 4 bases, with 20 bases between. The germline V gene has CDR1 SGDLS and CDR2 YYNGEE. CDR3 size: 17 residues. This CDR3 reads CASNLGGPQDGANVLTF. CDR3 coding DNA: TGTGCCAGCAACTTAGGGGGGCCTCAGGACGGGGCCAACGTCCTGACTTTC.

The DNA for the CDR3 is TGTGCCAGCAGTGAAGACCGCTTCCTCCACTTT. Protein: CASSEDRFLHF. V usage is TRBV2 and J usage is TRBJ1-6; D unclear. The germline V gene encodes CDR1 SNHLY and CDR2 FYNNEI. The CDR3 spans 11 residues. V was pared by 1 base and J by 15 bases, with 7 bases between. Drawing the rest from reference TRBV2 and TRBJ1-6, the complete variable domain is EPEVTQTPSHQVTQMGQEVILRCVPISNHLYFYWYRQILGQKVEFLVSFYNNEISEKSEIFDDQFSVERPDGSNFTLKIRSTKLEDSAMYFCASSEDRFLHFGNGTRLTVT.

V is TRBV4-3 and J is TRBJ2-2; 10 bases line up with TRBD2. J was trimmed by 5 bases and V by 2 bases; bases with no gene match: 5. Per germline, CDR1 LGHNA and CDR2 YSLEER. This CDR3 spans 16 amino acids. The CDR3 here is CASSQSASGRTGELFF. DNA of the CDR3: TGCGCCAGCAGCCAAAGTGCTAGCGGGAGAACCGGGGAGCTGTTTTTT.

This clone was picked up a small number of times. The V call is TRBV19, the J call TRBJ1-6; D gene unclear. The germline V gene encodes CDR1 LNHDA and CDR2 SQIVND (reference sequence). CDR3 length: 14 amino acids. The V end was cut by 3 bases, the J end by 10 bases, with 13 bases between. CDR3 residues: CASSIDGHQSPLHF. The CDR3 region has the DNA TGTGCCAGTAGTATTGATGGGCATCAATCACCCCTCCACTTT.